This TCR beta chain was recovered during a study of neurological immune-mediated disorders. Specified time point: longitudinal time-point 2. Libraries used 2 million unsorted PBMCs kept frozen in RNAlater. Study-wide results and caveats: Patients with HTLV-1-associated myelopathy showed the most TCR clonal expansion. Those with multiple sclerosis showed the least, falling below healthy controls.

Germline assignment: CDR1 DFQATT and CDR2 SNEGSKA (reference sequence). Trimming cost V 6 bases and J 4 bases, with 15 bases left between them. This CDR3 is 13 amino acids long. This clonotype was picked up many times. Its specificity is unknown. Synthesis of cDNA was performed by 5'RACE using 10-nucleotide random UMIs. From 15-18 subjects, every sequencing run obtained over 160 million TCR-beta sequences. TCRdb used MiXCR to reprocess the 5' RACE reads, holding one entry per CDR3 protein. The repertoire has under 50,000 distinct CDR3 sequences, about an eighth of them found once; the top ten carry 3.5% to 5%.

The V call is TRBV20-1, the J call TRBJ1-2, with TRBD1 as a possible D gene (6 bases). This TCR was recovered from a male donor with HTLV-1-associated myelopathy (HAM/TSP). The material sequenced was PBMCs. CDR3: CSATQGRSYGYTF. Written as DNA, the CDR3 is TGCAGTGCCACTCAGGGGAGGAGCTATGGCTACACCTTC.